The 9 T cell receptor beta chains given below trace back to one sample, sequenced in a study of human T cells and chemical hapten exposure. Time point given: patch test 3, about 24 weeks after DPC sensitization. This sample's treatment: therapeutic diphenylcyclopropenone sensitization with weekly scalp DPC. TCRdb re-called the RACE reads through MiXCR, storing one row per CDR3 protein. The data contain roughly 69,000 distinct CDR3 sequences, roughly 11% of them seen just once; the ten biggest clones take up 2% to 3%. The sample consisted of whole blood, taken in connection with sensitization to the hapten diphenylcyclopropenone (DPC). The source is a woman between 25 and 40 years old with alopecia areata. Some clones in this sample may be carry-over from other donors' samples.

This clonotype was picked up a small number of times. The rearrangement joins TRBV3-1 to TRBJ2-1; tentatively, D is TRBD1 (5 bases). Germline CDR1 LGHDT, CDR2 YNNKEL (reference sequence). CDR3 length equals 16 residues. V dropped 1 base and J dropped 3 bases, with 13 bases sitting between them. The CDR3, as DNA: TGTGCCAGCAGCCAAGCATTAGGGGCCCACTACAATGAGCAGTTCTTC. This translates into CASSQALGAHYNEQFF.

CDR3 DNA: TGTGCCAGCAGCGCCCGGATCGGACAGCTCTCTGGAAACACCATATATTTT. Residues: CASSARIGQLSGNTIYF. The chain uses TRBV9 and TRBJ1-3; D might be TRBD1 (6 bases). V was clipped by 3 bases and J by 0 bases, with 16 bases between them. Germline assignment: CDR1 SGDLS and CDR2 YYNGEE. The CDR3 runs to 17 residues.

This chain connects TRBV5-1 to TRBJ2-5; 12 nucleotides match TRBD2. V dropped 3 bases and J dropped 4; count of bases not matched to a gene: 4. Germline V gene data show CDR1 as SGHRS and CDR2 as YFSETQ. The CDR3 covers 15 residues. The CDR3 DNA is TGCGCCAGCAGCTCTAGCGGGGGGGCGTCAGAGACCCAGTACTTC. This sequence encodes CASSSSGGASETQYF.

This clonotype occurred a few times. The V and J genes are TRBV10-1 and TRBJ2-1; TRBD1 matches 10 bases. The CDR3 is 14 amino acids. J was trimmed by 8 bases and V by 6 bases; bases with no gene match: 7. Per germline, CDR1 WNHNN and CDR2 SYGVQD (reference sequence). The CDR3 loop is CASRPGQGLDEQFF. The CDR3 DNA follows: TGCGCCAGCAGGCCGGGACAGGGGCTGGATGAGCAGTTCTTC.

This clonotype was counted only a few times. V and J are TRBV7-7 and TRBJ2-7; TRBD1 agrees at 7 bases. The ends lost 5 bases at V and 3 bases at J; junction bases unmatched: 4. The CDR3 is made up of 13 amino acids. Germline lookup yields CDR1 SSHAT and CDR2 FNYEAQ (reference sequence). The CDR3 here is CASSLGQDYEQYF. The DNA of the CDR3 is TGTGCCAGCAGCCTAGGACAGGACTACGAGCAGTACTTC.

This clonotype came up many times. The chain carries TRBV3-1 and TRBJ2-5, with D perhaps matching TRBD1 (6 bases). The CDR3 extends over 13 amino acids. Trimming removed 8 bases at V and 0 bases at J, with 10 bases between. Germline lookup yields CDR1 LGHDT and CDR2 YNNKEL (reference sequence). CDR3 residues: CASQWDNQETQYF. The DNA for the CDR3 is TGTGCCAGCCAGTGGGACAACCAAGAGACCCAGTACTTC.

This clonotype was detected ten times or more. The J gene is TRBJ1-2, the V gene TRBV6-2 or TRBV6-3; a possible D gene is TRBD1 (5 bases). The CDR3 loop spans 15 amino acids. Trimming removed 6 bases at V and 7 bases at J, with 21 bases between. The germline gives CDR1 MNHEY, CDR2 SVGEGT. CDR3 region: CASSDGGAQLSGYTF. CDR3 coding DNA: TGTGCCAGCAGCGATGGTGGGGCGCAGCTAAGTGGCTACACCTTC.

The chain recombines TRBV9 with TRBJ2-3; 7 nucleotides line up with TRBD2. The CDR3 spans 15 residues. Germline CDR1 is SGDLS and CDR2 is YYNGEE. V shed 3 bases, J shed 2 bases, and the junction held 6 bases outside the gene matches. The CDR3 DNA reads as TGTGCCAGCAGCGCCCTAGCGGCCTACACAGATACGCAGTATTTT. Protein product: CASSALAAYTDTQYF.

This clonotype has only a few counts. The rearrangement uses TRBV4-3 and TRBJ2-1, with 9 bases identical to TRBD2. The V and J ends lost 1 base and 4 bases, in that order; junction bases with no gene match: 2. Per germline, CDR1 LGHNA and CDR2 YSLEER. The CDR3 spans 15 residues. The CDR3 region has the DNA TGCGCCAGCAGCCAAGGTAGCGGGAGATACAATGAGCAGTTCTTC. This codes for CASSQGSGRYNEQFF.